These 15 T cell receptor beta chains came from one sample sequenced in a study of T cell changes during pregnancy in multiple sclerosis. Sequencing used immunoSEQ multiplex PCR; TCRdb keeps in-frame clones, though not all of them. Counted here are about 36,000 clones, 70% to 90% occurring once; the ten biggest clones make up about 10%. The material was CD8+ T cells from peripheral blood mononuclear cells, obtained in the third trimester of pregnancy. Receptors originate from a female donor with multiple sclerosis, enrolled in a pregnancy study.

The chain links TRBV5-4 to TRBJ1-1; the D gene is possibly TRBD1 (6 bases). The V gene lost 0 bases and the J gene lost 3 bases, with 9 bases spanning the gap. The CDR3 totals 14 residues. Germline CDR1 and CDR2: SGHNT and YYREEE (reference sequence). The DNA for the CDR3 is TGTGCCAGCAGCTTGGATCACAGGGACACTGAAGCTTTCTTT. Translated: CASSLDHRDTEAFF. The full variable domain, completed using reference TRBV5-4 and TRBJ1-1, is ETGVTQSPTHLIKTRGQQVTLRCSSQSGHNTVSWYQQALGQGPQFIFQYYREEENGRGNFPPRFSGLQFPNYSSELNVNALELDDSALYLCASSLDHRDTEAFFGQGTRLTVV.

The chain is built from TRBV28 and TRBJ1-2; D may be TRBD1 (5 bases). Per the germline V gene, CDR1 is MDHEN and CDR2 is SYDVKM. This CDR3 has 16 amino acids. The germline V and J ends were trimmed by 4 bases and 4 bases, with 19 bases remaining between them. The CDR3 region has the DNA TGTGCCAGCAGTTCCCGCGGGGCAATCGGAACCTATGGCTACACCTTC. Residues: CASSSRGAIGTYGYTF.

This clone has a handful of counts. The chain couples TRBV30 to TRBJ2-2; 12 positions match TRBD2. The V gene end was trimmed by 4 bases and the J gene end by 11 bases; junction bases not matched to a gene: 2. CDR1 is GTSNPN, CDR2 SVGIG, per germline (reference sequence). CDR3 length: 12 residues. The chain's CDR3 is CAWTSGGEELFF. DNA for the CDR3: TGTGCCTGGACTAGCGGGGGGGAAGAGCTGTTTTTT.

The chain couples TRBV6-5 to TRBJ2-2; perhaps TRBD2 as D (6 bases). V was trimmed by 5 bases and J by 7 bases, leaving 11 bases between them. The CDR3 is made up of 13 amino acids. The germline CDR1 and CDR2 sequences are MNHEY and SVGAGI. The chain's CDR3 is CASSPREDGELFF. DNA of the CDR3: TGTGCCAGCAGTCCGAGGGAGGACGGGGAGCTGTTTTTT.

CDR3 nucleotides: TGTGCCAGCAGAGGCTGGGGCCTCGATAACACTGAAGCTTTCTTT. It translates to CASRGWGLDNTEAFF. The V call is TRBV5-5, the J call TRBJ1-1; D may be TRBD1 (5 bases). Germline CDR1 is SGHKS and CDR2 is YYEKEE (reference sequence). The CDR3 loop spans 15 amino acids. Trimming removed 5 bases at V and 2 bases at J, with 16 bases between. Filled out from reference TRBV5-5 and TRBJ1-1, the complete variable domain reads DAGVTQSPTHLIKTRGQQVTLRCSPISGHKSVSWYQQVLGQGPQFIFQYYEKEERGRGNFPDRFSARQFPNYSSELNVNALLLGDSALYLCASRGWGLDNTEAFFGQGTRLTVV.

This clone was seen once. The rearrangement links TRBV6-5 to TRBJ2-1; TRBD2 matches at 12 bases. The germline V gene encodes CDR1 MNHEY and CDR2 SVGAGI. J was trimmed by 9 bases and V by 7 bases; bases with no gene match: 10. This CDR3 is 15 amino acids long. CDR3 nucleotides: TGTGCCAGCAAGTGGACTAGCGGGAACACGGTTGAGCAGTTCTTC. It yields the protein CASKWTSGNTVEQFF.

The genes are TRBV7-8 and TRBJ2-7; D is perhaps TRBD1 (5 bases). Germline CDR1 reads SGHVS; CDR2 reads FQNEAQ. The ends were cut back, 2 bases at V and 4 bases at J, with 12 bases in the middle. This CDR3 has 14 residues. The CDR3, as DNA: TGTGCCAGCAGCTTATTCAGGGCCTTATACGAGCAGTACTTC. It specifies CASSLFRALYEQYF.

The chain couples TRBV7-9 to TRBJ2-1; D gene unclear. From germline, CDR1 is SEHNR and CDR2 FQNEAQ (reference sequence). The length of the CDR3 is 12 residues. V shed 1 base and J shed 7 bases, with 5 bases lying between them. The CDR3 nucleotides are TGTGCCAGCAGCTTAGGGCTTAATGAGCAGTTCTTC. Residues: CASSLGLNEQFF.

The chain uses TRBV5-4 and TRBJ2-7, with 8 bases identical to TRBD2. CDR1 and CDR2 (germline): SGHNT, YYREEE (reference sequence). CDR3 length: 17 amino acids. Trimming removed 1 base from V and 1 base from J; junction bases left unmatched: 10. The CDR3 spells CASSLRFSGATSYEQYF. CDR3 in DNA: TGTGCCAGCAGCTTGAGGTTTAGCGGGGCGACTTCCTACGAGCAGTACTTC.

The V call is TRBV4-3, the J call TRBJ1-3; D gene ambiguous. Looked up from germline, CDR1 is LGHNA and CDR2 is YSLEER. CDR3 length: 14 residues. The V gene lost 3 bases and the J gene lost 5 bases, with 11 bases spanning the gap. The CDR3 is CASSQNSARNTIYF. The CDR3 nucleotides are TGCGCCAGCAGCCAGAACTCCGCTCGAAACACCATATATTTT.

This clone was seen just once. This chain uses TRBV7-9 with TRBJ2-7; the D is unclear. Germline loops: CDR1 SEHNR, CDR2 FQNEAQ (reference sequence). Trimming removed 2 bases from V and 3 bases from J, with 8 bases in between. The CDR3 sequence is 13 residues long. The CDR3 region has the DNA TGTGCCAGCAGCTTACCCTCCAGCTACGAGCAGTACTTC. This encodes CASSLPSSYEQYF.

The CDR3 here is CASSFLGQVEKLFF. The CDR3 coding sequence is TGTGCCAGCAGTTTCCTAGGACAGGTCGAAAAACTGTTTTTT. The chain recombines TRBV11-2 with TRBJ1-4; 7 bases line up with TRBD1. The CDR3 is made up of 14 amino acids. V shed 6 bases, J shed 8 bases, and the junction held 9 bases outside the gene matches. CDR1 is SGHAT and CDR2 is FQNNGV in the germline V gene. Together with reference TRBV11-2 and TRBJ1-4, the CDR3 gives the full variable domain: EAGVAQSPRYKIIEKRQSVAFWCNPISGHATLYWYQQILGQGPKLLIQFQNNGVVDDSQLPKDRFSAERLKGVDSTLKIQPAKLEDSAVYLCASSFLGQVEKLFFGSGTQLSVL.

The chain links TRBV18 to TRBJ2-2; TRBD1 matches 8 bases. The CDR3 is 16 residues long. Germline V gene lookup returns CDR1 KGHSH and CDR2 LQKENI. Unmatched junction bases numbered 3, after V lost 0 bases and J lost 3 bases. The CDR3 sequence: CASSPPGTGYTGELFF. The CDR3 region has the DNA TGTGCCAGCTCACCACCCGGGACAGGATACACCGGGGAGCTGTTTTTT.

CDR3 sequence: CASSVTDRGRSQPQHF. DNA of the CDR3: TGTGCCAGCAGTGTCACCGACAGGGGACGGAGTCAGCCCCAGCATTTT. V is TRBV27 and J is TRBJ1-5; TRBD1 matches at 8 bases. The CDR3 consists of 16 residues. The V segment lost 5 bases and the J segment 6 bases; nucleotides outside the gene matches: 12. Looked up from germline, CDR1 is MNHEY and CDR2 is SMNVEV (reference sequence).

The chain links TRBV4-1 to TRBJ2-7; D might be TRBD2 (6 bases). The V end was cut by 1 base, the J end by 0 bases, with 13 bases between. Germline V CDR1 and CDR2: MGHRA, YSYEKL. CDR3 size: 16 residues. The CDR3 bases are TGCGCCAGCAGCCAAGGGGAGCGGGCCTCCTCCTACGAGCAGTACTTC. Translating it yields CASSQGERASSYEQYF.